This T cell receptor beta chain originates from a study of siplizumab effects on memory and regulatory T cells. Repertoires were generated with immunoSEQ multiplex PCR, while TCRdb's copy carries only in-frame clones and drops some. The table lists 70,000 or so clones, about 87% of them singletons. As to this clone: Antigen specificity is unknown.

The length of the CDR3 is 15 residues. CDR1 and CDR2 from the germline V gene are SEHNR and FQNEAQ (reference sequence). The V end was cut by 2 bases, the J end by 4 bases, with 15 bases between. Study-level results: Roughly 75-95% of proliferating CD4+ or CD8+ clones lacked a naive or memory phenotype that could be assigned. The study found naive T cells seemingly more diverse than memory cells and seemingly major alloresponse contributors.

V and J are TRBV7-9 and TRBJ2-7, with D possibly being TRBD1 or TRBD2 (5 bases each). The TCR originated in a human donor in good health. Sequenced: Tregs sorted from blood. CDR3 sequence: CASSLNTVGEYEQYF. DNA of the CDR3: TGTGCCAGCAGCTTAAATACGGTGGGGGAGTACGAGCAGTACTTC.